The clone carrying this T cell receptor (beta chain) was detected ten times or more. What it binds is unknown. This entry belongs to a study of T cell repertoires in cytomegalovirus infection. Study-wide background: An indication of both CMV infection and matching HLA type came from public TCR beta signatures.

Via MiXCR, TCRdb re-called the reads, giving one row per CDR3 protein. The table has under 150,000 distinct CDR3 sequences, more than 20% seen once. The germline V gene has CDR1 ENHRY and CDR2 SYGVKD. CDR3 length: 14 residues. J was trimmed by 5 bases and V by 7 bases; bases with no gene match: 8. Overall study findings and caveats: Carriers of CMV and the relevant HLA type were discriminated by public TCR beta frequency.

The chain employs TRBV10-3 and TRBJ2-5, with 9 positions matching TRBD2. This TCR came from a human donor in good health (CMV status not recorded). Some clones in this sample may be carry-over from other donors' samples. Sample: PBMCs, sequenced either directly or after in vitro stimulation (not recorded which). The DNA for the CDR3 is TGTGCCATCAAGGAGGGCGGGAGGGGTGAGACCCAGTACTTC. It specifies CAIKEGGRGETQYF.